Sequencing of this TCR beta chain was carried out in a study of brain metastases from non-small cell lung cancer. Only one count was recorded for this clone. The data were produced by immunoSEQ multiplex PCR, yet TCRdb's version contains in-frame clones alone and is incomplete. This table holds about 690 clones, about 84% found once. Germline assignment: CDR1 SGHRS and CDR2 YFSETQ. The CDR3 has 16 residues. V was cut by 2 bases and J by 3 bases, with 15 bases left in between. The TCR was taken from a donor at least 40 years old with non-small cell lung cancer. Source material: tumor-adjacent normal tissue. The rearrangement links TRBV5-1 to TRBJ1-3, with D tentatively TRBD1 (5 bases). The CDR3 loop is CASSLEAQGYGNTIYF. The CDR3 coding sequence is TGCGCCAGCAGCTTAGAAGCCCAGGGCTATGGAAACACCATATATTTT.